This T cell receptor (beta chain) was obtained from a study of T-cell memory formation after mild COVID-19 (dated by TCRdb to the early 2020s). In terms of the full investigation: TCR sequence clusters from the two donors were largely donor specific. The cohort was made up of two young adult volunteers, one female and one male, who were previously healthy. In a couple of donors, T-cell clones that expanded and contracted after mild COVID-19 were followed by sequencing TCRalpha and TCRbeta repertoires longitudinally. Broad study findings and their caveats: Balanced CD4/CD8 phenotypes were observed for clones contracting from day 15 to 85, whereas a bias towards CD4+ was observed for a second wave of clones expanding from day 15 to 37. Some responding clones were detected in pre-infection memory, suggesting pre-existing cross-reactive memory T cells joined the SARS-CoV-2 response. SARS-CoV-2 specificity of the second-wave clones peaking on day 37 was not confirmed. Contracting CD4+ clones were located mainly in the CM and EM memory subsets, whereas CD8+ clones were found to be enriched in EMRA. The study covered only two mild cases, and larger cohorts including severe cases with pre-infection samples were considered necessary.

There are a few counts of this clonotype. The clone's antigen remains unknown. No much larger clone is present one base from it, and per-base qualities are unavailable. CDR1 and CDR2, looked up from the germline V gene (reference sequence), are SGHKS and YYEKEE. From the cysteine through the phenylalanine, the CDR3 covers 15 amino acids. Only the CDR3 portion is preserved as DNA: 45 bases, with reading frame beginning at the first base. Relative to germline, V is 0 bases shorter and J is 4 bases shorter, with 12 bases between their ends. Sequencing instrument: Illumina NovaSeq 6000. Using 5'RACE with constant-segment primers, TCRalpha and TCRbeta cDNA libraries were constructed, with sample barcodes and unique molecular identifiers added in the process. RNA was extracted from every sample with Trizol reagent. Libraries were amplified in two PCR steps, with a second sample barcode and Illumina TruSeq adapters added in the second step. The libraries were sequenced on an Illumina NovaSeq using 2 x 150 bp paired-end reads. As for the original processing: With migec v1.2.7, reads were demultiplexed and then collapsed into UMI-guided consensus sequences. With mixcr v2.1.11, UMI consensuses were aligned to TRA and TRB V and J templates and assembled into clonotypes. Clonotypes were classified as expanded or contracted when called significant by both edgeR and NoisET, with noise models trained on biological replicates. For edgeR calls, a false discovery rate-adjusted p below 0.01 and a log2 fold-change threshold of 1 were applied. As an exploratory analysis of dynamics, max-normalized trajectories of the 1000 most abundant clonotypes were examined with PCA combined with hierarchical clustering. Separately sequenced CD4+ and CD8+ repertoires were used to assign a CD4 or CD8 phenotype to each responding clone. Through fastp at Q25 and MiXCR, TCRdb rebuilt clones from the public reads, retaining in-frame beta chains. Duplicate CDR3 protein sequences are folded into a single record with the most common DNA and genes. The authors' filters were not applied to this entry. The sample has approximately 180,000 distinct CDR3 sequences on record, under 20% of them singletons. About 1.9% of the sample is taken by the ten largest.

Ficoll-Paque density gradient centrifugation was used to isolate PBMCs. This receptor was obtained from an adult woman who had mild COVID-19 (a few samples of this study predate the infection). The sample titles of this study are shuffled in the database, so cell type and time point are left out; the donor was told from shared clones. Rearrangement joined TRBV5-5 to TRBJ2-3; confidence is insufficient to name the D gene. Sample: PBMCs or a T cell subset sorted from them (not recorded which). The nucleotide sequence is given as TGTGCCAGCAGCTTGGTTTTACCAAAGGCAGATACGCAGTATTTT. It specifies CASSLVLPKADTQYF.